One and the same sample provided the 20 T cell receptor beta chains below, sequenced in a study of blood T cell repertoires in COVID-19. The repertoire was sequenced with immunoSEQ multiplex PCR; TCRdb's copy has only in-frame clones and lacks some. The profile shows about 260,000 clones, approximately 86% of them singletons. Sequencing was done on a sample of peripheral blood. These receptor sequences come from a woman aged 55-75 years with COVID-19, enrolled during active disease.

This rearrangement joins TRBV15 to TRBJ2-5; D gene ambiguous. CDR1 and CDR2 from the germline V gene are LNHNV and YYDKDF (reference sequence). V was pared by 2 bases and J by 4 bases, with 11 bases between. The CDR3 runs 14 residues. DNA for the CDR3: TGTGCCACCAGCAGACCTCGTTCTCCAGAGACCCAGTACTTC. Amino acids: CATSRPRSPETQYF.

This clone was detected many times. The V call is TRBV12-3 or TRBV12-4, the J call TRBJ1-3; D gene uncertain. With 1 base removed from V and 5 bases from J, the gap between germline ends came to 6 bases. The CDR3 has 13 residues. CDR3 sequence (DNA): TGTGCCAGCAGTTTAGACAGCAGAAACACCATATATTTT. Its translation: CASSLDSRNTIYF.

This clone occurred many times. The V gene is TRBV24-1, the J gene TRBJ2-3, with 10 positions matching TRBD2. The CDR3 spans 16 residues. V gave up 3 bases and J gave up 1 base; unmatched junction bases: 3. Germline V gene lookup returns CDR1 KGHDR and CDR2 SFDVKD. This CDR3 reads CATSDASGSGTDTQYF. The CDR3 DNA is TGTGCCACCAGTGATGCTAGCGGGAGCGGCACAGATACGCAGTATTTT.

This chain connects TRBV7-3 to TRBJ2-1; 7 bases are a match to TRBD1. This CDR3 spans 14 amino acids. Trimming took 4 bases from V and 5 from J; bases not matched to a gene: 5. Germline V gene sequence: CDR1 SGHTA, CDR2 FQGTGA. CDR3 residues: CASSSRDRNNEQFF. Written as DNA, the CDR3 is TGTGCCAGCAGCTCTAGGGACAGAAACAATGAGCAGTTCTTC.

This sequence joins TRBV18 and TRBJ1-3, with 7 bases fitting TRBD1. The CDR3 totals 16 residues. In germline, CDR1 is KGHSH, CDR2 LQKENI. Trimming took 8 bases from V and 0 from J; bases not matched to a gene: 10. CDR3 DNA: TGTGCCAGCCGCTACAGGGGCGATACCTCTGGAAACACCATATATTTT. Its translation is CASRYRGDTSGNTIYF.

This clone was seen only once. V and J are TRBV24-1 and TRBJ2-5; 8 bases fit TRBD1. The germline CDR1 and CDR2 sequences are KGHDR and SFDVKD. This CDR3 spans 15 amino acids. Trimming at V came to 3 bases and at J to 1 base, leaving 3 bases not matched to a gene. CDR3 coding DNA: TGTGCCACCAGTGATACCGGGACAGGCCAAGAGACCCAGTACTTC. Amino acid sequence: CATSDTGTGQETQYF.

This sequence joins TRBV5-6 and TRBJ1-5; possible D gene TRBD1, 5 bases. This CDR3 region has 15 residues. V was cut by 0 bases and J by 2 bases, with 9 bases left in between. Germline V gene sequence: CDR1 SGHDT, CDR2 YYEEEE. The CDR3 region is CASSLDRTGNQPQHF. The CDR3 DNA sequence: TGTGCCAGCAGCTTGGACAGGACGGGCAATCAGCCCCAGCATTTT.

This chain joins TRBV5-4 and TRBJ2-1; 9 bases map to TRBD2. After removal of 0 bases from V and 7 bases from J, the junction contained 8 bases not matched to a gene. Germline V lookup: CDR1 SGHNT, CDR2 YYREEE (reference sequence). CDR3 size: 16 residues. The DNA of the CDR3 is TGTGCCAGCAGCTTGGGACTAGCGGCTGCTAGGAATGAGCAGTTCTTC. It translates to CASSLGLAAARNEQFF.

This sequence joins TRBV5-4 and TRBJ1-3, with TRBD1 identical over 7 bases. Germline V gives CDR1 SGHNT, CDR2 YYREEE (reference sequence). This CDR3 is built from 17 residues. Trimming removed 4 bases from V and 2 bases from J; junction bases left unmatched: 12. The CDR3 sequence: CASSENPTTGAGNTIYF. The CDR3 region has the DNA TGTGCCAGCAGCGAGAACCCGACCACAGGGGCTGGAAACACCATATATTTT. The whole variable domain, filled in from reference TRBV5-4 and TRBJ1-3, reads ETGVTQSPTHLIKTRGQQVTLRCSSQSGHNTVSWYQQALGQGPQFIFQYYREEENGRGNFPPRFSGLQFPNYSSELNVNALELDDSALYLCASSENPTTGAGNTIYFGEGSWLTVV.

This rearrangement joins TRBV14 to TRBJ1-2, with a possible D match to TRBD1 (5 bases). V lost 0 bases to trimming and J lost 4 bases, with 18 bases between them. Looked up from germline, CDR1 is SGHDN and CDR2 is FVKESK. This CDR3 has 17 residues. Here the CDR3 reads CASSQDPGSTVVYGYTF. The CDR3 DNA reads as TGTGCCAGCAGCCAAGATCCTGGGTCGACAGTCGTCTATGGCTACACCTTC.

This clone was counted between two and nine times. CDR3 region: CASSSNYEQYF. In DNA form, the CDR3 reads TGTGCCAGCAGCTCTAACTACGAGCAGTACTTC. The rearrangement links TRBV5-6 to TRBJ2-7; no clear D. Germline CDR1 is SGHDT and CDR2 is YYEEEE. The CDR3 is made up of 11 amino acids. Trimming left V 3 bases short and J 3 bases short, with 4 bases between.

The genes are TRBV19 and TRBJ1-2; TRBD1 agrees at 7 bases. The CDR3 is 15 residues long. V was clipped by 7 bases and J by 7 bases; unmatched bases: 15. CDR1 and CDR2 (germline): LNHDA, SQIVND (reference sequence). In nucleotides, the CDR3 is TGTGCCAGTACCCCGAACTCGGGAGGGGGCTTTGGCTACACCTTC. This codes for CASTPNSGGGFGYTF.

The J gene is TRBJ1-1, the V gene TRBV19, with TRBD1 as a possible D gene (6 bases). The CDR3 extends over 13 amino acids. Germline V gene lookup returns CDR1 LNHDA and CDR2 SQIVND (reference sequence). V lost 7 bases and J 1 base, leaving 10 bases between the germline ends. This CDR3 reads CASTQGQNTEAFF. The CDR3 region has the DNA TGTGCCAGTACCCAGGGACAGAACACTGAAGCTTTCTTT.

This chain joins TRBV6-5 and TRBJ2-7; D is unclear. CDR3 length: 12 residues. V was shortened by 5 bases and J by 7 bases, with 12 bases between the two germline ends. Germline V CDR1 and CDR2: MNHEY, SVGAGI. CDR3 residues: CASSPTSREQYF. CDR3 nucleotide sequence: TGTGCCAGCAGTCCTACATCGAGGGAGCAGTACTTC.

V is TRBV18 and J is TRBJ1-1; TRBD1 matches at 8 bases. The CDR3 sequence is 17 residues long. With 3 bases clipped from V and 4 bases from J, the junction kept 13 bases outside the gene matches. Germline V gene lookup returns CDR1 KGHSH and CDR2 LQKENI. The CDR3 sequence is CASSPGGSGGRLTEAFF. Written as DNA, the CDR3 is TGTGCCAGCTCACCGGGTGGTTCAGGGGGCCGGCTCACTGAAGCTTTCTTT.

The chain's CDR3 is CASSLVFLSGDSGGYTF. As DNA, the CDR3 is TGTGCCAGCAGCTTAGTTTTCCTATCCGGGGACAGTGGTGGCTACACCTTC. The V call is TRBV13, the J call TRBJ1-2, with 7 bases fitting TRBD1. Germline values: CDR1 PRHDT, CDR2 FYEKMQ (reference sequence). CDR3 length: 17 residues. Unmatched junction bases numbered 15, after V lost 1 base and J lost 7 bases.

The CDR3 region has the DNA TGTGCCAGCAGCTTAGTAGACGGGACTGAAGCTTTCTTT. This gives the protein CASSLVDGTEAFF. This chain joins TRBV11-2 and TRBJ1-1; no definite D call. The CDR3 runs to 13 residues. Germline V lookup: CDR1 SGHAT, CDR2 FQNNGV. V lost 1 base, J lost 5 bases, and 8 bases lay in between.

V is TRBV6-1 and J is TRBJ1-3; D unresolved. The V gene lost 3 bases and the J gene lost 7 bases, with 7 bases spanning the gap. The CDR3 runs to 12 residues. Per the germline V gene, CDR1 is MNHNS and CDR2 is SASEGT. The CDR3 DNA sequence: TGTGCCAGCAGTGACGCGTGGAACACCATATATTTT. Its protein product is CASSDAWNTIYF.

The rearrangement links TRBV15 to TRBJ2-5; 9 bases map to TRBD1. This CDR3 is 15 amino acids long. Germline-derived CDR1 and CDR2 are LNHNV and YYDKDF (reference sequence). V trimming: 3 bases; J trimming: 2 bases; junction bases outside the gene matches: 4. DNA of the CDR3: TGTGCCACCAGCAGTGGACAGGGGATACAAGAGACCCAGTACTTC. This codes for CATSSGQGIQETQYF.

This clone has only one observation. This chain uses TRBV18 with TRBJ1-1; 8 nucleotides line up with TRBD1. Germline V lookup: CDR1 KGHSH, CDR2 LQKENI. After removal of 5 bases from V and 1 base from J, the junction contained 3 bases not matched to a gene. The CDR3 spans 14 residues. CDR3 coding DNA: TGTGCCAGCTCAATCGACAGGGGGAACACTGAAGCTTTCTTT. It codes for CASSIDRGNTEAFF.